This T cell receptor beta chain was recovered during a study of blood T cell repertoires in COVID-19. The length of the CDR3 is 15 residues. V shed 4 bases and J 5 bases; nucleotides not matched to a gene: 6. Germline values: CDR1 KGHDR, CDR2 SFDVKD. Clones were read by immunoSEQ multiplex PCR, and TCRdb kept only the in-frame ones, dropping some. The sample gives approximately 200,000 clones, about nine tenths of which show up once; 4% to 5% is in the top ten. Sequencing was done on a sample of peripheral blood. This clonotype was sampled from a woman in her twenties or thirties with acute or convalescent COVID-19. V usage is TRBV24-1 and J usage is TRBJ2-3; 9 bases match TRBD2. The CDR3 loop reads CATSDLSGSGDTQYF. CDR3 nucleotide sequence: TGTGCCACCAGTGACCTTAGCGGGAGTGGAGATACGCAGTATTTT.